Below, one T cell receptor (beta chain) is given with its context. This clone's antigen is unknown. Base qualities are missing; no much larger clone stands one base away. This entry is derived from a study of T-cell memory formation after mild COVID-19 (dated by TCRdb to about 2021). With respect to the entire study: TCR sequence clusters from the two donors were largely donor specific. Longitudinal TCRalpha and TCRbeta repertoire sequencing tracked T-cell clones expanding and contracting after mild COVID-19 in two donors. The cohort comprised two young, previously healthy adult volunteers, one female and one male. Here is what the overall study found, with its caveats: Only two mild cases were covered by the study, and larger cohorts that include severe cases with pre-infection samples were considered necessary. The second-wave clones that peaked on day 37 were not confirmed to be SARS-CoV-2 specific. Contracting CD4+ clones turned up mainly in the CM and EM memory subsets, whereas EMRA was where CD8+ clones were enriched. Balanced CD4/CD8 phenotypes were observed for clones contracting from day 15 to 85, whereas a bias towards CD4+ was observed for a second wave of clones expanding from day 15 to 37. The detection of some responding clones in pre-infection memory suggests that pre-existing cross-reactive memory T cells joined the SARS-CoV-2 response.

Reading from cysteine to phenylalanine, the CDR3 counts 13 amino acids. Only CDR3 DNA is held: 39 bases, read in frame from base 1. CDR1 and CDR2 are drawn from the germline V gene (reference sequence): GTSNPN, SVGIG. The V end loses 3 bases and the J end loses 1 base, and a stretch of 7 bases separates them. PBMCs were isolated by Ficoll-Paque density gradient centrifugation. Sequencing was performed on an Illumina NovaSeq 6000. TCRalpha and TCRbeta cDNA libraries were constructed by 5'RACE with constant-segment primers, with sample barcodes and unique molecular identifiers being introduced. Trizol reagent was used to extract RNA from every sample. Library amplification was performed in two PCR steps, and a second sample barcode and Illumina TruSeq adapters were introduced in the second step. Libraries were sequenced on an Illumina NovaSeq with 2 x 150 bp paired-end reads. From the authors' description of their analysis: With migec v1.2.7, reads were demultiplexed and then collapsed into UMI-guided consensus sequences. Using mixcr v2.1.11, UMI consensuses were aligned to TRA and TRB V and J templates and then assembled into clonotypes. Expanded or contracted clonotypes were those called significant by both edgeR and NoisET, with noise models trained on biological replicates. edgeR calls used a false discovery rate-adjusted p below 0.01 and a log2 fold-change threshold of 1. PCA with hierarchical clustering of max-normalized trajectories of the 1000 most abundant clonotypes was used as exploratory dynamics analysis. Each responding clone was given a CD4 or CD8 phenotype based on the CD4+ and CD8+ repertoires, which had been sequenced separately. Using fastp trimming at Q25 and MiXCR clonotype assembly, TCRdb reanalyzed the public sequencing data and kept in-frame beta chains. One record per CDR3 amino acid sequence lists the most common genes and DNA. The authors' filters were not applied to this entry. Here the sample has under 550,000 distinct CDR3 sequences; 18% occur a single time. Roughly an eighth of the sample is in the top ten clones.

This receptor chain uses TRBV30 and TRBJ1-5; no D gene can be assigned with confidence. The sample was PBMCs or a T cell subset sorted from them (not recorded which). This TCR came from an adult woman who had mild COVID-19 (a few samples of this study predate the infection). The sample titles of this study are shuffled in the database, so cell type and time point are left out; the donor was told from shared clones. CDR3 region: CAWSRQSNQPQHF. The nucleotide sequence reads TGTGCCTGGAGCCGACAAAGCAATCAGCCCCAGCATTTT.